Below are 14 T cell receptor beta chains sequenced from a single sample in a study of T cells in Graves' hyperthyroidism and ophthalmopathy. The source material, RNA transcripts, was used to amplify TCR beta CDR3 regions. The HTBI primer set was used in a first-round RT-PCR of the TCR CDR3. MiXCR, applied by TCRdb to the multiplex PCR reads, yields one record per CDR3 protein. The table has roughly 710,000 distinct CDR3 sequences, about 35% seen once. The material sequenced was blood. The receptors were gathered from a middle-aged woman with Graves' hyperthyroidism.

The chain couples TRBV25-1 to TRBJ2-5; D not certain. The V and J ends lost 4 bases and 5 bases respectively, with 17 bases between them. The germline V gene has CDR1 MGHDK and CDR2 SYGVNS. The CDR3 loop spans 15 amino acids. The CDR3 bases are TGTGCCAGCAGTGTCGGCCTAGGGTGGAAGGAGACCCAGTACTTC. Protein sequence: CASSVGLGWKETQYF.

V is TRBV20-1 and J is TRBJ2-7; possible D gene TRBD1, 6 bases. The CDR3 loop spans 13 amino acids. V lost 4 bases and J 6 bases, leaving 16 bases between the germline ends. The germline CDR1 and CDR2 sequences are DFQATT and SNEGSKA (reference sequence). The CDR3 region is CSAIMTGFREQYF. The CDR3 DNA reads TGCAGTGCTATAATGACAGGTTTTCGCGAGCAGTACTTC.

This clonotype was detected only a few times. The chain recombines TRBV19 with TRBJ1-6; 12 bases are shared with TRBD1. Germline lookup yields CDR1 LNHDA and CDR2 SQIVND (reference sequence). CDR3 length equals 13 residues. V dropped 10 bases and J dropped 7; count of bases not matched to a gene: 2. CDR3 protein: CATGQGANSPLHF. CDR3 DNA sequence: TGTGCCACGGGACAGGGGGCAAATTCACCCCTCCACTTT.

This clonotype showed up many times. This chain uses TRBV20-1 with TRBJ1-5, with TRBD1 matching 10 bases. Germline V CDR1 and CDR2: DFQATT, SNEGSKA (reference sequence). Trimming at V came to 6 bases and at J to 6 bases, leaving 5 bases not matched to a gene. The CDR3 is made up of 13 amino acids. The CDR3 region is CSAGQGFSQPQHF. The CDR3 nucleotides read TGCAGTGCGGGACAGGGGTTCAGTCAGCCCCAGCATTTT.

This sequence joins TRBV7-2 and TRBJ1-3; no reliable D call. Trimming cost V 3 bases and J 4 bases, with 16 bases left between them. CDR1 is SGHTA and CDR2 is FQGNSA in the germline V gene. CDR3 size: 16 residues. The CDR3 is CASSFGLSGSGNTIYF. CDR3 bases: TGTGCCAGCAGCTTCGGGCTGTCGGGTTCCGGAAACACCATATATTTT.

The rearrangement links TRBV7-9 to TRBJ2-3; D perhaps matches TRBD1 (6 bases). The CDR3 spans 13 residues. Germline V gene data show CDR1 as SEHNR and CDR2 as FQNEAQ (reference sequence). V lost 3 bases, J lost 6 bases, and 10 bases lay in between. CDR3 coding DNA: TGTGCCAGCAGCTTTCAGGGGCGCGATACGCAGTATTTT. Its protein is CASSFQGRDTQYF. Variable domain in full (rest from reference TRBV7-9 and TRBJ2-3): DTGVSQNPRHKITKRGQNVTFRCDPISEHNRLYWYRQTLGQGPEFLTYFQNEAQLEKSRLLSDRFSAERPKGSFSTLEIQRTEQGDSAMYLCASSFQGRDTQYFGPGTRLTVL.

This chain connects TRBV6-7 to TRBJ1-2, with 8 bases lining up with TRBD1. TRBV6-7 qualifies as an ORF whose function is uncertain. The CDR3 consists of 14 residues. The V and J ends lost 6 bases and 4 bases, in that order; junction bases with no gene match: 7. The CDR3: CASRWTGSGYGYTF. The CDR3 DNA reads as TGTGCCAGCAGGTGGACAGGGTCGGGCTATGGCTACACCTTC.

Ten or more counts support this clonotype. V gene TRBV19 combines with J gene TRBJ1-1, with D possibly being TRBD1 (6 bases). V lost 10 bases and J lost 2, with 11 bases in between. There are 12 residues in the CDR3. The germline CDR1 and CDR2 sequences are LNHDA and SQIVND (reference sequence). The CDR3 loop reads CATRGTNTEAFF. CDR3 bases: TGTGCCACCCGGGGGACAAACACTGAAGCTTTCTTT.

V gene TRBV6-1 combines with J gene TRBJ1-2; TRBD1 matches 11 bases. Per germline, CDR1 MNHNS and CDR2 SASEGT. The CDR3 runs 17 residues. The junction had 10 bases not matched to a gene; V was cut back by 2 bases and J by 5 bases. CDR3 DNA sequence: TGTGCCAGCAGTGAAATAGGACAGGGGGCTGACTCGTATGGCTACACCTTC. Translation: CASSEIGQGADSYGYTF.

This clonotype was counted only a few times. Here the CDR3 reads CASSQEAFGRASYTF. The CDR3 region has the DNA TGTGCCAGCAGCCAAGAAGCCTTTGGACGCGCAAGCTACACCTTC. V and J are TRBV14 and TRBJ1-2; D remains ambiguous. The CDR3 has 15 residues. Trimming stripped 0 bases from V and 9 bases from J, with 17 bases between. Germline-derived CDR1 and CDR2 are SGHDN and FVKESK. The whole variable domain, remainder taken from reference TRBV14 and TRBJ1-2, is EAGVTQFPSHSVIEKGQTVTLRCDPISGHDNLYWYRRVMGKEIKFLLHFVKESKQDESGMPNNRFLAERTGGTYSTLKVQPAELEDSGVYFCASSQEAFGRASYTFGSGTRLTVV.

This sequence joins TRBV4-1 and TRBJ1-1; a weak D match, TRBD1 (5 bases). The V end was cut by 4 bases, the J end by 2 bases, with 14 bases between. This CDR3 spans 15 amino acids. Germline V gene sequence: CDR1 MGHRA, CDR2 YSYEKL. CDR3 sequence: CASSPLGTGNTEAFF. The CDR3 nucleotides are TGCGCCAGCAGCCCACTTGGGACGGGTAACACTGAAGCTTTCTTT.

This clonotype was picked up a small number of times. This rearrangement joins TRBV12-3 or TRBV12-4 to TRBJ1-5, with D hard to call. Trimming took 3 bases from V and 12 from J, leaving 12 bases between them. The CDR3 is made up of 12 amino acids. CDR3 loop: CASSLERDFQHF. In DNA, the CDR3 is TGTGCCAGCAGTTTGGAGCGAGATTTCCAGCATTTT.

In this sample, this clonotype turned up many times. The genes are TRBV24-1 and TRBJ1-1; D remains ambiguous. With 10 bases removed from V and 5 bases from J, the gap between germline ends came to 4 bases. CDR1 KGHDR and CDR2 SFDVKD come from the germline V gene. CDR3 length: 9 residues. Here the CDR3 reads CATGTEAFF. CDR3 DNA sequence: TGTGCCACGGGAACTGAAGCTTTCTTT.

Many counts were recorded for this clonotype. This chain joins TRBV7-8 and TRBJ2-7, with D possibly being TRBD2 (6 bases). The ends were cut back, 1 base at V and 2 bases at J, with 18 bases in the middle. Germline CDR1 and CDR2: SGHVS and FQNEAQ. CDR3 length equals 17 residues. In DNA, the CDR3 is TGTGCCAGCAGCTTAGGCGGGGCAGGCCCAACCGCCTACGAGCAGTACTTC. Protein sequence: CASSLGGAGPTAYEQYF.